This is a list of T cell receptor beta chains from one sample in a study of blood T cell repertoires in COVID-19. TCRdb's table, derived via immunoSEQ multiplex PCR, lists solely in-frame clones and lacks some. The sample records nearly 200,000 clones, approximately 80% being singletons. Sequencing was carried out using peripheral blood. These receptors were taken from a human donor in a cohort sampled during active COVID-19. The CDR3 runs from the conserved cysteine through the conserved F or W. The D gene is left open where the match is weak. Clone size is shown for a subset of rows, as once, few, many or a class of expanded clone.

CASSAGTGSSYGYTF | TGTGCCAGCAGCGCCGGGACAGGGAGTAGCTATGGCTACACCTTC | TRBJ1-2 | TRBD1 | NA | TRBV9
CAIYSGVETTGELFF | TGTGCCATCTACTCAGGCGTAGAAACAACCGGGGAGCTGTTTTTT | TRBJ2-2 | NA | NA | TRBV7-9
CASSLPGGWETQYF | TGTGCCAGCAGTTTACCCGGCGGGTGGGAGACCCAGTACTTC | TRBJ2-5 | NA | NA | TRBV6-6
CASSEGRGLPQHF | TGTGCCAGCAGTGAAGGGAGGGGTCTGCCCCAGCATTTT | TRBJ1-5 | NA | NA | TRBV6-1
CASSLSGQGSNEQFF | TGTGCCAGCAGTTTATCGGGACAGGGATCGAATGAGCAGTTCTTC | TRBJ2-1 | TRBD1 | NA | TRBV27
CASSFRGPLHF | TGTGCCAGCAGTTTCAGGGGACCCCTCCACTTT | TRBJ1-6 | NA | NA | TRBV12-3/TRBV12-4
CASRWDRETGGYTF | TGTGCCAGCAGGTGGGACAGGGAGACGGGAGGCTACACCTTC | TRBJ1-2 | TRBD1 | NA | TRBV6-6
CASSFSFVAGVTGELFF | TGTGCCAGCAGTTTCTCATTCGTAGCGGGAGTAACCGGGGAGCTGTTTTTT | TRBJ2-2 | TRBD2 | NA | TRBV27
CASSLDRGGHQPQHF | TGTGCCAGCAGCTTAGATCGGGGTGGGCATCAGCCCCAGCATTTT | TRBJ1-5 | NA | NA | TRBV11-2
CASGGTGIEKLFF | TGTGCCAGCGGGGGGACAGGAATCGAAAAACTGTTTTTT | TRBJ1-4 | TRBD1 | NA | TRBV9
CASSHAGELFF | TGTGCCAGCAGCCACGCCGGGGAGCTGTTTTTT | TRBJ2-2 | NA | NA | TRBV3-1/TRBV3-2
CASSLSAVPTYNEQFF | TGTGCCAGCAGTTTATCGGCGGTACCCACCTACAATGAGCAGTTCTTC | TRBJ2-1 | NA | NA | TRBV28
CASSAGNSNQPQHF | TGTGCCAGCAGCGCAGGGAATAGCAATCAGCCCCAGCATTTT | TRBJ1-5 | NA | NA | TRBV6-5
CASSFSIRYGYTF | TGTGCCAGCAGTTTTTCGATACGGTATGGCTACACCTTC | TRBJ1-2 | NA | NA | TRBV12-3/TRBV12-4
CASSGRVFDEQFF | TGTGCCAGTAGCGGGAGGGTCTTTGATGAGCAGTTCTTC | TRBJ2-1 | TRBD2 | NA | TRBV19
CASSTRGKLAAEAFF | TGTGCCAGTAGCACTCGGGGGAAGCTAGCAGCTGAAGCTTTCTTT | TRBJ1-1 | NA | NA | TRBV19
CASGGSGGPYNEQFF | TGTGCCAGCGGAGGAAGCGGGGGGCCCTACAATGAGCAGTTCTTC | TRBJ2-1 | TRBD2 | NA | TRBV7-9
CASSDVSQGFGETQYF | TGTGCCAGCAGTGACGTAAGTCAGGGCTTTGGAGAGACCCAGTACTTC | TRBJ2-5 | NA | few | TRBV2
CASSPRDRDYGYTF | TGTGCCAGCAGCCCACGTGACAGAGACTATGGCTACACCTTC | TRBJ1-2 | NA | NA | TRBV3-1/TRBV3-2
CATKETGGAETQYF | TGTGCCACGAAGGAGACAGGGGGCGCGGAGACCCAGTACTTC | TRBJ2-5 | TRBD1 | NA | TRBV24-1
CASSQDLATTGNTIYF | TGTGCCAGCAGCCAAGACTTGGCAACAACTGGAAACACCATATATTTT | TRBJ1-3 | NA | NA | TRBV4-2
CASSLAPSGNQPQHF | TGTGCCAGCAGTTTAGCACCTTCAGGGAATCAGCCCCAGCATTTT | TRBJ1-5 | NA | once | TRBV27